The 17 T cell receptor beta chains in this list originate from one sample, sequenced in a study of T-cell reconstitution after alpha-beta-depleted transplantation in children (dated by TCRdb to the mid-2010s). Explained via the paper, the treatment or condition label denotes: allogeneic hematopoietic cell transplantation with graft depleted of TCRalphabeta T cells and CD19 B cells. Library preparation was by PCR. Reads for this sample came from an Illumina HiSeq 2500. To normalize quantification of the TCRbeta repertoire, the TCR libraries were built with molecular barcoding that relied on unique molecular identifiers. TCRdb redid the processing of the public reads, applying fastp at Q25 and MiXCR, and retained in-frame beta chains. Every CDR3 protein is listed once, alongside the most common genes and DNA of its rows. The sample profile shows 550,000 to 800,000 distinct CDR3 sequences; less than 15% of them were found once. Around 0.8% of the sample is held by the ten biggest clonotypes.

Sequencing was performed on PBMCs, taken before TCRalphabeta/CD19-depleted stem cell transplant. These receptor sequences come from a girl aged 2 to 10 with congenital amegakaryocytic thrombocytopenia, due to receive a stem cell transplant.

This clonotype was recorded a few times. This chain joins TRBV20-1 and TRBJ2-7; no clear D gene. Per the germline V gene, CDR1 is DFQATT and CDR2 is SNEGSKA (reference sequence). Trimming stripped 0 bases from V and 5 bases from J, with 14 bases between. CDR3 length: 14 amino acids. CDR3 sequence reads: CSAREDTSVHEQYF. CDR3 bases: TGCAGTGCTAGAGAGGATACGAGCGTCCACGAGCAGTACTTC.

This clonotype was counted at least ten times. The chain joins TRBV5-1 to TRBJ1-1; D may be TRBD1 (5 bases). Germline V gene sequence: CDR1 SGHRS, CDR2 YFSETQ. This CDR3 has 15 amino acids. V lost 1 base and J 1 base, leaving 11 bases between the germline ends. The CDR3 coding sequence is TGCGCCAGCAGCTTGACTTTTCAGGGGAACACTGAAGCTTTCTTT. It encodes CASSLTFQGNTEAFF.

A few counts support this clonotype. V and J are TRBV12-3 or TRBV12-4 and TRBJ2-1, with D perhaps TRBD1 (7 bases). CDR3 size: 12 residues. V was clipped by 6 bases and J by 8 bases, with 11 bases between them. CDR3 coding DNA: TGTGCCAGCAGCGGCAGGGGGGATGAGCAGTTCTTC. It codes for CASSGRGDEQFF.

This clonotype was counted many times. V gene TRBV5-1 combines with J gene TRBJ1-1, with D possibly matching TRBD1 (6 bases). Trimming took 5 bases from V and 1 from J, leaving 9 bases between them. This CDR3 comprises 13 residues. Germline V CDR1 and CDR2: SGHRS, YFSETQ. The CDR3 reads CASRGGGNTEAFF. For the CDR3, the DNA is TGCGCCAGCAGAGGAGGGGGGAACACTGAAGCTTTCTTT.

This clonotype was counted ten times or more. DNA of the CDR3: TGTGCCAGCAGCTTTAAGGCTGGGGCCAACGTCCTGACTTTC. This gives the protein CASSFKAGANVLTF. The J gene is TRBJ2-6, the V gene TRBV7-9; no firm D call. With 3 bases removed from V and 2 bases from J, the gap between germline ends came to 5 bases. The germline gives CDR1 SEHNR, CDR2 FQNEAQ (reference sequence). CDR3 length equals 14 residues.

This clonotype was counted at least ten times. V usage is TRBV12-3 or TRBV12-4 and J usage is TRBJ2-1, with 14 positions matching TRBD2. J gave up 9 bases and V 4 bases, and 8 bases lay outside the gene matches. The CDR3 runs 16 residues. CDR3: CASSSPGLAGVSEQFF. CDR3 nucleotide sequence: TGTGCCAGCAGTTCACCGGGACTAGCGGGAGTCAGTGAGCAGTTCTTC.

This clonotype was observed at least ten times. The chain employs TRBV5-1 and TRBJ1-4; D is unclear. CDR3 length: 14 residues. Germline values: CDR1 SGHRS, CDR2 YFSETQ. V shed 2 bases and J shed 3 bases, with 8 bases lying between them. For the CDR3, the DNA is TGCGCCAGCAGCTTAAGGTCGGCTAATGAAAAACTGTTTTTT. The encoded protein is CASSLRSANEKLFF.

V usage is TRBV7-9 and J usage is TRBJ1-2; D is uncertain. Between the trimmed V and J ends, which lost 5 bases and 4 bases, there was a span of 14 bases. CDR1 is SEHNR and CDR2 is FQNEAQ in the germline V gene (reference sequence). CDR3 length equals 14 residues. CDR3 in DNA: TGTGCCAGCAGCCAGGTGGAGAAGGTCTATGGCTACACCTTC. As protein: CASSQVEKVYGYTF.

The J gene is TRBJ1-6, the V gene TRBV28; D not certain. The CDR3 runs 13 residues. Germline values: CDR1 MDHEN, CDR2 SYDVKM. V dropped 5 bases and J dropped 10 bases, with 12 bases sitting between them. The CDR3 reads CASSLTLASPLHF. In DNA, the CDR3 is TGTGCCAGCAGTCTGACCCTGGCCTCACCCCTCCACTTT.

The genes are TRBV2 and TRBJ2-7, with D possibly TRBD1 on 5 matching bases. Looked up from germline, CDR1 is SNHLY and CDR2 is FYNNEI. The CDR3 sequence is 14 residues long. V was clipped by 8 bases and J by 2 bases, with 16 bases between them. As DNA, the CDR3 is TGTGCCAGCTTTGAATTGCTACAGGCCTACGAGCAGTACTTC. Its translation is CASFELLQAYEQYF.

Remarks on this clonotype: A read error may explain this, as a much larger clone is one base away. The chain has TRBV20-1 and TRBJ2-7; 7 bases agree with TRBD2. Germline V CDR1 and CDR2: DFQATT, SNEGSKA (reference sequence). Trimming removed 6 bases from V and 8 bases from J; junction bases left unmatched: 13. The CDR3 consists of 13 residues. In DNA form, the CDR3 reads TGCAGTGCGGGAAGCGGGGAGGTTTACAAGCAGTACTTC. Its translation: CSAGSGEVYKQYF.

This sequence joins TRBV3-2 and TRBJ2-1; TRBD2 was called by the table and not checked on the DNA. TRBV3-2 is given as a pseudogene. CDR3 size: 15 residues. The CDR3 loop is CASCRTGLAGREQFF. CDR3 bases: TGTGCCTCCTGCAGGACGGGACTAGCGGGTCGTGAGCAGTTCTTC.

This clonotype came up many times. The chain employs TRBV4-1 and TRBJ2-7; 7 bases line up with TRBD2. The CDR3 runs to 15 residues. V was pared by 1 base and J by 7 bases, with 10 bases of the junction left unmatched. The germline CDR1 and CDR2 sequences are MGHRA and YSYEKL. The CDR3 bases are TGCGCCAGCAGCCAAGTCGCCGCGGGAGAGTATGAGCAGTACTTC. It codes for CASSQVAAGEYEQYF.

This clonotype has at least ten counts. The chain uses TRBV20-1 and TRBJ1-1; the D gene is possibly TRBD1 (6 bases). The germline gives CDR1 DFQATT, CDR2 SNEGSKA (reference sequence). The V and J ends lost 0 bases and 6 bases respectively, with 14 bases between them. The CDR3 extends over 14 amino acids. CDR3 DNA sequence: TGCAGTGCTAGAGATGTGCAGGGGCTGGCTGAAGCTTTCTTT. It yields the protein CSARDVQGLAEAFF.

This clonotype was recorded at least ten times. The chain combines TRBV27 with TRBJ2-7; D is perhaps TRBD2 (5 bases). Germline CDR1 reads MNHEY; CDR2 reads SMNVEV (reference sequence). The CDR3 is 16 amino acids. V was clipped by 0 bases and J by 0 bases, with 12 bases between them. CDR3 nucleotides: TGTGCCAGCAGTTTATCGGGCGCGGGCTTCTCCTACGAGCAGTACTTC. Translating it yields CASSLSGAGFSYEQYF.

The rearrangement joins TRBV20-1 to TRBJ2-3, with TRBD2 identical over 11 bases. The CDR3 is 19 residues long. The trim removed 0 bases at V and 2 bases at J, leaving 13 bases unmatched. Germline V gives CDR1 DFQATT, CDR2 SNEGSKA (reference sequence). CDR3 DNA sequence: TGCAGTGCTAGAGATACTCGTTGGGGACTAGCGGTCTTCACAGATACGCAGTATTTT. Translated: CSARDTRWGLAVFTDTQYF.

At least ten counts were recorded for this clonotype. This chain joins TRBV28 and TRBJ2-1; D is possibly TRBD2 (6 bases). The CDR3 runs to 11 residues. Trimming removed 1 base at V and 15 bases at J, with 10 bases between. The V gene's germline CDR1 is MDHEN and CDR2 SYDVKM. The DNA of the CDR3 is TGTGCCAGCAGTTTATATGGGGGGTGGTTCTTC. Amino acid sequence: CASSLYGGWFF.